This T cell receptor beta chain was sequenced in a study of T cell responses to AZD1222 COVID-19 vaccine. Study at large: Analyses pooled second doses at about 4 or about 12 weeks. Study-wide points: Dominant CD4 TCR responses targeted spike regions 160-218 and 743-854. Only a handful of AZD1222 recipients tested seropositive at baseline. Most donors were white British and more were female, and clonal diversity was possibly underestimated.

To note about this clone: Its antigen is as yet unknown.

V lost 4 bases to trimming and J lost 2 bases, with 8 bases between them. From germline, CDR1 is LGHDT and CDR2 YNNKEL (reference sequence). The CDR3 is made up of 13 amino acids. This table comes from immunoSEQ multiplex PCR, and its TCRdb copy is limited to in-frame clones, with some not included. The sample yields about 150,000 clones, approximately 90% seen once. This sample comprised peripheral blood, obtained on day 0 of AZD1222 vaccination. The chain recombines TRBV3-1 (or the pseudogene TRBV3-2) with TRBJ1-1, with D maybe TRBD1 (6 bases). This receptor was identified in an adult in good health. CDR3 sequence reads: CASSPGTNTEAFF. The CDR3 DNA sequence: TGTGCCAGCAGCCCCGGGACAAACACTGAAGCTTTCTTT.